Each of the 25 T cell receptor beta chains below was sequenced from the same sample in a study of cytomegalovirus exposure and HLA in healthy donors. Primers for the PCR totalled 60 Vbeta and 13 Jbeta. TCRdb keeps only in-frame clones here, not all; method: immunoSEQ multiplex PCR. Seen here are around 130,000 clones, 70% to 80% observed once, and the top ten hold less than 4%. Sequencing used PBMCs. Every receptor here comes from a man between 25 and 39 years old in good health and CMV-seronegative.

The V call is TRBV18, the J call TRBJ2-7; 8 bases are shared with TRBD1. Germline V gene sequence: CDR1 KGHSH, CDR2 LQKENI. The CDR3 totals 14 residues. The V and J ends lost 3 bases and 2 bases, in that order; junction bases with no gene match: 3. The DNA for the CDR3 is TGTGCCAGCTCACCGGACAGGGAGACCTACGAGCAGTACTTC. It is translated as CASSPDRETYEQYF. The variable domain in full, completed from reference TRBV18 and TRBJ2-7, reads NAGVMQNPRHLVRRRGQEARLRCSPMKGHSHVYWYRQLPEEGLKFMVYLQKENIIDESGMPKERFSAEFPKEGPSILRIQQVVRGDSAAYFCASSPDRETYEQYFGPGTRLTVT.

As for this clone: Other DNA sequences in the same sample also yield this CDR3. The chain combines TRBV15 with TRBJ1-4; 8 bases align to TRBD1. V lost 3 bases to trimming and J lost 7 bases; unmatched junction nucleotides: 10. The V gene's germline CDR1 is LNHNV and CDR2 YYDKDF (reference sequence). The CDR3 totals 16 residues. The chain's CDR3 is CATSSTRQGQGEKLFF. The CDR3, as DNA: TGTGCCACCAGCAGTACTCGACAGGGGCAGGGTGAAAAACTGTTTTTT.

The V and J genes are TRBV5-1 and TRBJ2-7; D is unresolved. Germline V gene data show CDR1 as SGHRS and CDR2 as YFSETQ. With 0 bases removed from V and 3 bases from J, the gap between germline ends came to 4 bases. The CDR3 sequence is 12 residues long. CDR3 sequence: CASSLGGYEQYF. The CDR3, as DNA: TGCGCCAGCAGCTTGGGAGGCTACGAGCAGTACTTC.

This clone showed up just once. The chain recombines TRBV5-6 with TRBJ2-7, with TRBD2 matching over 7 bases. The germline CDR1 and CDR2 sequences are SGHDT and YYEEEE. This CDR3 has 14 amino acids. V lost 2 bases to trimming and J lost 6 bases; unmatched junction nucleotides: 8. CDR3 amino acids: CASSFRDYVIEQYF. CDR3 DNA: TGTGCCAGCAGCTTCCGGGACTATGTGATCGAGCAGTACTTC. Drawing the rest from reference TRBV5-6 and TRBJ2-7, the complete variable domain is DAGVTQSPTHLIKTRGQQVTLRCSPKSGHDTVSWYQQALGQGPQFIFQYYEEEERQRGNFPDRFSGHQFPNYSSELNVNALLLGDSALYLCASSFRDYVIEQYFGPGTRLTVT.

The CDR3 nucleotides read TGTGCCAGCAGGGGACAGGGGGAGTACAACTATGGCTACACCTTC. Amino acid sequence: CASRGQGEYNYGYTF. V and J are TRBV6-5 and TRBJ1-2; 11 bases fit TRBD1. The CDR3 spans 15 residues. Germline assignment: CDR1 MNHEY and CDR2 SVGAGI. J was trimmed by 2 bases and V by 6 bases; bases with no gene match: 5.

For the CDR3, the DNA is TGTGCCAGCTTCAGTGAAAAACTGTTTTTT. It codes for CASFSEKLFF. The gene calls are TRBV28 and TRBJ1-4; D is ambiguous. CDR3 size: 10 residues. Germline V gives CDR1 MDHEN, CDR2 SYDVKM. V lost 8 bases and J 7 bases, leaving 5 bases between the germline ends.

The V call is TRBV21-1, the J call TRBJ1-5; no DNA check was done on the table's D call, TRBD1. TRBV21-1 is recorded as a pseudogene. CDR3 length equals 14 residues. The CDR3, as DNA: TGTGCCAGAACCGGGACAGATCCCAATCAGCCCCAGCATTTT. Amino acid sequence: CARTGTDPNQPQHF.

The genes are TRBV4-2 and TRBJ2-5; possibly TRBD2 for D (7 bases). V dropped 1 base and J dropped 0 bases, with 12 bases sitting between them. Germline V gene data show CDR1 as LGHNA and CDR2 as YNFKEQ. The CDR3 runs 16 residues. This CDR3 is CASSQVGGTNQETQYF. The CDR3 DNA sequence: TGTGCCAGCAGCCAAGTCGGGGGGACAAACCAAGAGACCCAGTACTTC.

The rearrangement joins TRBV2 to TRBJ2-7; a weak D match, TRBD1 (6 bases). CDR1 SNHLY and CDR2 FYNNEI come from the germline V gene. V was clipped by 3 bases and J by 3 bases, with 15 bases between them. The CDR3 sequence is 15 residues long. CDR3 sequence: CASSETGTSGYEQYF. CDR3 coding DNA: TGTGCCAGCAGTGAGACCGGGACATCGGGCTACGAGCAGTACTTC.

This rearrangement joins TRBV7-2 to TRBJ2-4; 7 bases match TRBD1. Trimming removed 5 bases from V and 7 bases from J; junction bases left unmatched: 8. Germline values: CDR1 SGHTA, CDR2 FQGNSA. This CDR3 spans 14 amino acids. CDR3 sequence: CASSITGVGNIQYF. The DNA for the CDR3 is TGTGCCAGCAGCATCACAGGGGTAGGGAACATTCAGTACTTC.

This clone has a handful of counts. This chain joins TRBV7-3 and TRBJ2-3; perhaps TRBD2 as D (5 bases). Germline V gene lookup returns CDR1 SGHTA and CDR2 FQGTGA. The CDR3 runs 17 residues. V lost 2 bases to trimming and J lost 3 bases, with 18 bases between them. The chain's CDR3 is CASSLFARGWGTDTQYF. In DNA, the CDR3 is TGTGCCAGCAGCTTATTTGCTCGGGGATGGGGTACAGATACGCAGTATTTT. The full variable domain, rest sourced from reference TRBV7-3 and TRBJ2-3, is GAGVSQTPSNKVTEKGKYVELRCDPISGHTALYWYRQSLGQGPEFLIYFQGTGAADDSGLPNDRFFAVRPEGSVSTLKIQRTERGDSAVYLCASSLFARGWGTDTQYFGPGTRLTVL.

The chain has TRBV5-4 and TRBJ2-7; a possible D gene is TRBD1 (6 bases). Trimming took 3 bases from V and 3 from J, leaving 13 bases between them. There are 14 residues in the CDR3. Germline V gene data show CDR1 as SGHNT and CDR2 as YYREEE (reference sequence). The CDR3, as DNA: TGTGCCAGCAGCTCGCAGACAGGAGTCTACGAGCAGTACTTC. Its protein product is CASSSQTGVYEQYF.

The chain combines TRBV7-8 with TRBJ1-3; TRBD1 agrees at 7 bases. Trimming removed 4 bases from V and 2 bases from J; junction bases left unmatched: 2. The germline V gene encodes CDR1 SGHVS and CDR2 FQNEAQ. This CDR3 spans 14 amino acids. The CDR3 protein is CASSSGQTGNTIYF. In DNA form, the CDR3 reads TGTGCCAGCAGCTCGGGACAGACTGGAAACACCATATATTTT.

The chain recombines TRBV30 with TRBJ2-1, with D possibly being TRBD2 (5 bases). CDR1 is GTSNPN, CDR2 SVGIG, per germline (reference sequence). V lost 4 bases to trimming and J lost 8 bases, with 9 bases between them. The CDR3 runs 11 residues. The CDR3 here is CAWNLRDEQFF. DNA of the CDR3: TGTGCCTGGAATTTGCGGGATGAGCAGTTCTTC.

The rearrangement links TRBV7-8 to TRBJ2-7, with a possible D match to TRBD1 (6 bases). Per the germline V gene, CDR1 is SGHVS and CDR2 is FQNEAQ. V lost 5 bases and J lost 6, with 11 bases in between. The CDR3 runs 12 residues. The CDR3 nucleotides read TGTGCCAGCAGCGGAACCAGGGGCGAGCAGTACTTC. Protein: CASSGTRGEQYF. Full variable domain (rest looked up from reference TRBV7-8 and TRBJ2-7): GAGVSQSPRYKVAKRGQDVALRCDPISGHVSLFWYQQALGQGPEFLTYFQNEAQLDKSGLPSDRFFAERPEGSVSTLKIQRTQQEDSAVYLCASSGTRGEQYFGPGTRLTVT.

In its sample, this clone was seen a few times. The J gene is TRBJ2-1, the V gene TRBV7-2, with 14 bases aligning to TRBD2. With 4 bases clipped from V and 7 bases from J, the junction kept 3 bases outside the gene matches. The CDR3 is 15 amino acids. Germline V gene sequence: CDR1 SGHTA, CDR2 FQGNSA. The CDR3 reads CASSSRLAGGNEQFF. The CDR3 nucleotides are TGTGCCAGCAGCTCCCGACTAGCGGGAGGGAATGAGCAGTTCTTC.

The CDR3 loop is CASSPGLAVKDTQYF. The DNA of the CDR3 is TGTGCCAGCAGCCCGGGACTAGCGGTAAAAGATACGCAGTATTTT. The chain has TRBV27 and TRBJ2-3; 11 positions match TRBD2. This CDR3 has 15 amino acids. CDR1 and CDR2 (germline): MNHEY, SMNVEV (reference sequence). The V and J ends lost 6 bases and 5 bases, in that order; junction bases with no gene match: 7.

The V call is TRBV5-4, the J call TRBJ1-2; D perhaps matches TRBD1 (6 bases). The CDR3 spans 13 residues. Germline V CDR1 and CDR2: SGHNT, YYREEE (reference sequence). V was clipped by 0 bases and J by 5 bases, with 8 bases between them. The CDR3 DNA sequence: TGTGCCAGCAGCTTGGGACAGGATTATGGCTACACCTTC. Translated, it gives CASSLGQDYGYTF.

The J gene is TRBJ2-5, the V gene TRBV9, with 9 bases identical to TRBD2. The CDR3 totals 15 residues. Trimming at V came to 4 bases and at J to 4 bases, leaving 8 bases not matched to a gene. Per the germline V gene, CDR1 is SGDLS and CDR2 is YYNGEE. DNA of the CDR3: TGTGCCAGCAGCCGTGGGCTAGCGGGATCAGAGACCCAGTACTTC. This translates into CASSRGLAGSETQYF.

This clone was detected a few times. The V call is TRBV5-6, the J call TRBJ2-7, with TRBD2 matching over 9 bases. The ends lost 2 bases at V and 0 bases at J; junction bases unmatched: 6. This CDR3 comprises 16 residues. Germline V CDR1 and CDR2: SGHDT, YYEEEE. CDR3 nucleotide sequence: TGTGCCAGCAGCTTTGAACTAGCGGGTAGCTCCTACGAGCAGTACTTC. This gives the protein CASSFELAGSSYEQYF.

This rearrangement joins TRBV27 to TRBJ2-1; 8 bases are a match to TRBD2. V trimming: 6 bases; J trimming: 7 bases; junction bases outside the gene matches: 14. CDR1 and CDR2 from the germline V gene are MNHEY and SMNVEV (reference sequence). The CDR3 length is 16 residues. The CDR3 DNA reads as TGTGCCAGCAGCTTCCGCGGGACTAGAAGTATGAATGAGCAGTTCTTC. It yields the protein CASSFRGTRSMNEQFF.

This clone was observed once. V and J are TRBV10-2 and TRBJ2-3, with 9 nucleotides matching TRBD2. This CDR3 is 14 amino acids long. J was trimmed by 6 bases and V by 1 base; bases with no gene match: 2. The V gene's germline CDR1 is WSHSY and CDR2 SAAADI. The CDR3 protein is CASSELAGVDTQYF. In DNA form, the CDR3 reads TGCGCCAGCAGTGAGTTAGCGGGGGTGGATACGCAGTATTTT.

V gene TRBV28 combines with J gene TRBJ1-1; no clear D gene. This CDR3 is 14 amino acids long. V lost 6 bases, J lost 4 bases, and 15 bases lay in between. Germline values: CDR1 MDHEN, CDR2 SYDVKM. In nucleotides, the CDR3 is TGTGCCAGCAGCCCAACGGTCGCGATCACTGAAGCTTTCTTT. Translated, it gives CASSPTVAITEAFF. The full variable domain, rest sourced from reference TRBV28 and TRBJ1-1, is DVKVTQSSRYLVKRTGEKVFLECVQDMDHENMFWYRQDPGLGLRLIYFSYDVKMKEKGDIPEGYSVSREKKERFSLILESASTNQTSMYLCASSPTVAITEAFFGQGTRLTVV.

The table lists this clone with a few counts. The chain's CDR3 is CASSLGGGETEAFF. Written as DNA, the CDR3 is TGTGCCAGCAGCTTAGGGGGCGGGGAAACTGAAGCTTTCTTT. The chain recombines TRBV7-2 with TRBJ1-1; D might be TRBD1 (5 bases). CDR1 and CDR2 (germline): SGHTA, FQGNSA. Deletions cut 1 base from V and 5 bases from J, with 11 bases between. The CDR3 sequence is 14 residues long.

This clone was observed a handful of times. The V gene is TRBV12-5, the J gene TRBJ2-3; possibly TRBD1 for D (5 bases). The CDR3 spans 13 residues. Per germline, CDR1 LGHNT and CDR2 FRNRAP. V was pared by 1 base and J by 3 bases, with 5 bases between. CDR3 sequence (DNA): TGTGCTAGTGGTTTGGACAGGACAGATACGCAGTATTTT. Amino acids: CASGLDRTDTQYF.